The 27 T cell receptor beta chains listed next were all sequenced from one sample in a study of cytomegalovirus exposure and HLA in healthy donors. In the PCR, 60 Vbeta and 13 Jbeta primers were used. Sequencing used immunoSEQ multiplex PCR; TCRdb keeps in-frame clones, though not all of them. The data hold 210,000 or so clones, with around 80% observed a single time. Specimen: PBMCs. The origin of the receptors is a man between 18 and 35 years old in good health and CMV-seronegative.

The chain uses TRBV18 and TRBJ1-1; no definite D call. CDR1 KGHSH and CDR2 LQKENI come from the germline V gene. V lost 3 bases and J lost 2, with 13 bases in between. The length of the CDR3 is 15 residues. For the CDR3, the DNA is TGTGCCAGCTCACCCCTGGAACAGCCAAACACTGAAGCTTTCTTT. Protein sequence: CASSPLEQPNTEAFF.

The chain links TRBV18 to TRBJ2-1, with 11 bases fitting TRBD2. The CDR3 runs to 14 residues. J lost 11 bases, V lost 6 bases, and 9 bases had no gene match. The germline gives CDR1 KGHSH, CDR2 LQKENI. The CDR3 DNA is TGTGCCAGCTCGCCCCCGGGACTAGCGGAACAGCAGTTCTTC. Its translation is CASSPPGLAEQQFF.

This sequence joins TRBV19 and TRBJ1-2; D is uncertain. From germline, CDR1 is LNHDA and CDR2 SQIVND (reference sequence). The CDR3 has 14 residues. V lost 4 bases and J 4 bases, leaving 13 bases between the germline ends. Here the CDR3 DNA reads TGTGCCAGTAGTACGGGGTCTTCTGGCTATGGCTACACCTTC. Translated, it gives CASSTGSSGYGYTF. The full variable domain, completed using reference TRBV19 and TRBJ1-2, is DGGITQSPKYLFRKEGQNVTLSCEQNLNHDAMYWYRQDPGQGLRLIYYSQIVNDFQKGDIAEGYSVSREKKESFPLTVTSAQKNPTAFYLCASSTGSSGYGYTFGSGTRLTVV.

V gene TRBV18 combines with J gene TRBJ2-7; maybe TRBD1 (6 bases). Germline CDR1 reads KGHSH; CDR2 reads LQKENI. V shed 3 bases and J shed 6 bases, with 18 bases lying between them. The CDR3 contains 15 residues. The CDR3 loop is CASSPIQGPGVEQYF. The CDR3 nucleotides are TGTGCCAGCTCACCCATACAGGGCCCAGGGGTCGAGCAGTACTTC.

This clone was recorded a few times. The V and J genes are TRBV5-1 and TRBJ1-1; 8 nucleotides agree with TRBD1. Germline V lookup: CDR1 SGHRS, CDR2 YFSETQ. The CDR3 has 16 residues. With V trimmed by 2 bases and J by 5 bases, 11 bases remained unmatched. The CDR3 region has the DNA TGCGCCAGCAGCTTCACCGGCCATGGACAGGGAACTGAAGCTTTCTTT. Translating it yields CASSFTGHGQGTEAFF.

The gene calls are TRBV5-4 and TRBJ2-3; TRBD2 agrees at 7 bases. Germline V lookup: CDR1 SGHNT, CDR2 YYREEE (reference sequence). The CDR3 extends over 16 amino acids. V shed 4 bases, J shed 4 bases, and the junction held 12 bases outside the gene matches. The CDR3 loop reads CASSGDLAGDADTQYF. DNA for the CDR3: TGTGCCAGCAGCGGCGACTTGGCGGGAGACGCAGATACGCAGTATTTT. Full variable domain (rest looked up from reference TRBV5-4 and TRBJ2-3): ETGVTQSPTHLIKTRGQQVTLRCSSQSGHNTVSWYQQALGQGPQFIFQYYREEENGRGNFPPRFSGLQFPNYSSELNVNALELDDSALYLCASSGDLAGDADTQYFGPGTRLTVL.

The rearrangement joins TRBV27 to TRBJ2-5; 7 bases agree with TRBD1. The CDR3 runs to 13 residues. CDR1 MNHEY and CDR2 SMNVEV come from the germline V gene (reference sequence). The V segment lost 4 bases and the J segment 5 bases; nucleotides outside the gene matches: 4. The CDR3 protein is CASSYRGGETQYF. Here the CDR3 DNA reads TGTGCCAGCAGTTACAGGGGCGGGGAGACCCAGTACTTC.

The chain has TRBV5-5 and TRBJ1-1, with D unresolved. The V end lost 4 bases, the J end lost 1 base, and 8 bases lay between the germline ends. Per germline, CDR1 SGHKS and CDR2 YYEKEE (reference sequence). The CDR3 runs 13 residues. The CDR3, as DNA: TGTGCCAGCAGCACGGGAACGAACACTGAAGCTTTCTTT. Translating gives CASSTGTNTEAFF.

CDR3 coding DNA: TGTGCCAGCAGTCTCCGGACAGGGGGGGGAGAGACCCAGTACTTC. This codes for CASSLRTGGGETQYF. V and J are TRBV6-1 and TRBJ2-5; 10 bases line up with TRBD1. The CDR3 spans 15 residues. With V trimmed by 5 bases and J by 4 bases, 7 bases remained unmatched. The germline gives CDR1 MNHNS, CDR2 SASEGT.

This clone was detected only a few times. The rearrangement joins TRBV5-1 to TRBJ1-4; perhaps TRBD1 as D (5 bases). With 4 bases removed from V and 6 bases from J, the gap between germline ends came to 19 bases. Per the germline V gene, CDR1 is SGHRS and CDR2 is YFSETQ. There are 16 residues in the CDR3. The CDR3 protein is CASSPGSEGAYEKLFF. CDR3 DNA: TGCGCCAGCAGCCCGGGTTCTGAAGGGGCGTATGAAAAACTGTTTTTT.

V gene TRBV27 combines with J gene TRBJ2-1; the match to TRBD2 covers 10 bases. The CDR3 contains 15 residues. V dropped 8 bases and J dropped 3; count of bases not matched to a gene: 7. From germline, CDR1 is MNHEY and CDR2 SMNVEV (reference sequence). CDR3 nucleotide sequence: TGTGCCAGCCGACCGGGACTAGCGTACTACAATGAGCAGTTCTTC. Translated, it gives CASRPGLAYYNEQFF.

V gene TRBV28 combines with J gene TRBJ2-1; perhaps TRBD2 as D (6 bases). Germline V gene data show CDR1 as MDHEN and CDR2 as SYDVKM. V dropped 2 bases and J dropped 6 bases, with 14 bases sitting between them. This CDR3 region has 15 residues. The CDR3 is CASSLGTSRGNEQFF. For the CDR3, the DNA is TGTGCCAGCAGTTTAGGTACTAGCCGGGGCAATGAGCAGTTCTTC.

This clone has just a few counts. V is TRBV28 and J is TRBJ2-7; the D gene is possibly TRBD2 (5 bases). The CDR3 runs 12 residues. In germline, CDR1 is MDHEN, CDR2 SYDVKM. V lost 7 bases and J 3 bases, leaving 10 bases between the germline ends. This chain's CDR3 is CASTSSRYEQYF. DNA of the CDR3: TGTGCCAGCACCTCTAGCCGCTACGAGCAGTACTTC.

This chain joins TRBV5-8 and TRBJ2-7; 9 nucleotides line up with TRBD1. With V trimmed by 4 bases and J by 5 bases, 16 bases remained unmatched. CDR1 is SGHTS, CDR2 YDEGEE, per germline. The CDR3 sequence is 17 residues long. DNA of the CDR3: TGTGCCAGCAGCCCCCGCGGGACAGGGTATTTTAAGAACGAGCAGTACTTC. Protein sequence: CASSPRGTGYFKNEQYF. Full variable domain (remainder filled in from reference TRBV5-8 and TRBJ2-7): EAGVTQSPTHLIKTRGQQATLRCSPISGHTSVYWYQQALGLGLQFLLWYDEGEERNRGNFPPRFSGRQFPNYSSELNVNALELEDSALYLCASSPRGTGYFKNEQYFGPGTRLTVT.

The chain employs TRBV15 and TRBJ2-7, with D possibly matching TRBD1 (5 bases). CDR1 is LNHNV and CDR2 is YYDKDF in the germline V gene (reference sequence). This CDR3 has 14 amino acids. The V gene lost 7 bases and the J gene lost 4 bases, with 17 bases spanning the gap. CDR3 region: CATTAHLGRYEQYF. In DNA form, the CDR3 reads TGTGCCACCACGGCACACCTGGGGCGTTACGAGCAGTACTTC.

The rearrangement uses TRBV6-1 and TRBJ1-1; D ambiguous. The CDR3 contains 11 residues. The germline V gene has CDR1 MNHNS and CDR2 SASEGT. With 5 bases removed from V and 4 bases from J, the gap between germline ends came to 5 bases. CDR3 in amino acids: CASSLSTEAFF. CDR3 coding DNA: TGTGCCAGCAGTTTGAGCACTGAAGCTTTCTTT.

CDR3 bases: TGTGCCAGCAGTACCCCCGCGACAGGGAAGGGCGAGCAGTACTTC. Its protein is CASSTPATGKGEQYF. The chain uses TRBV28 and TRBJ2-7; 7 bases fit TRBD1. The CDR3 is 15 amino acids. Trimming took 5 bases from V and 6 from J; bases not matched to a gene: 13. Germline lookup yields CDR1 MDHEN and CDR2 SYDVKM.

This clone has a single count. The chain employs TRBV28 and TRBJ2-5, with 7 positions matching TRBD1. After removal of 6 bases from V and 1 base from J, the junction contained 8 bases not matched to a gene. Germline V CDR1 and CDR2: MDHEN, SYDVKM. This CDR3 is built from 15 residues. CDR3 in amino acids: CASSRGTAVQETQYF. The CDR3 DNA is TGTGCCAGCAGCCGAGGGACAGCAGTCCAAGAGACCCAGTACTTC.

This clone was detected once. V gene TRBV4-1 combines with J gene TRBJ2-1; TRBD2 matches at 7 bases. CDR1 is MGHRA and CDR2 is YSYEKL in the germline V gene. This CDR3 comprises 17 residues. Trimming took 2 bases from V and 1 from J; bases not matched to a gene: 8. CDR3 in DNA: TGCGCCAGCAGCCAACCATTCCTAGCGGAGTCCTACAATGAGCAGTTCTTC. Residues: CASSQPFLAESYNEQFF.

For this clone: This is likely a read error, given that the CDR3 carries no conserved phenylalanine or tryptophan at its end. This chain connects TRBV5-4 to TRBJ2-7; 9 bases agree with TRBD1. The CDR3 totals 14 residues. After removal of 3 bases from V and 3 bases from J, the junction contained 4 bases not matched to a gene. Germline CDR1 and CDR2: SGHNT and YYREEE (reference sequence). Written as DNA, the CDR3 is TGTGCCAGCAGCTCAACAGGGGGCAACTACGAGCAGTACCTC. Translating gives CASSSTGGNYEQYL.

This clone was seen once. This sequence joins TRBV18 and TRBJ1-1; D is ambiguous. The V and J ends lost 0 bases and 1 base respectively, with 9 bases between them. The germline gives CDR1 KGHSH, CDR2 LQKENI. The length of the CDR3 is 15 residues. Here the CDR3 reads CASSPPVAQNTEAFF. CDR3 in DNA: TGTGCCAGCTCACCACCGGTGGCCCAGAACACTGAAGCTTTCTTT.

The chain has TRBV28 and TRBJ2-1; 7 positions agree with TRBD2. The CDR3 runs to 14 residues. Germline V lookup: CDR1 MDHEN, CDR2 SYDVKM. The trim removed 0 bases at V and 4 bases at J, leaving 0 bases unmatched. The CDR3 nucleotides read TGTGCCAGCAGTTTATGGGGGGGGTACAATGAGCAGTTCTTC. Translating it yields CASSLWGGYNEQFF.

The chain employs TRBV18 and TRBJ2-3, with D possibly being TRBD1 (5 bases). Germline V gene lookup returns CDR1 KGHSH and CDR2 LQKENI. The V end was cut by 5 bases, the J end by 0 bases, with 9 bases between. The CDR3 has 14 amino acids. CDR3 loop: CASSGARSTDTQYF. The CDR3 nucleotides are TGTGCCAGCTCAGGGGCAAGAAGCACAGATACGCAGTATTTT.

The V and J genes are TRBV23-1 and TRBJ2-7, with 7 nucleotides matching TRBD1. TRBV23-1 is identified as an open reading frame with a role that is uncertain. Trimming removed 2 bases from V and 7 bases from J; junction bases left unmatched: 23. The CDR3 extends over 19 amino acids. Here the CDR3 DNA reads TGCGCCAGCAGTCAACTAGGGTACCCCGGGACAGCGGAACCTACGGAGCAGTACTTC. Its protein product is CASSQLGYPGTAEPTEQYF.

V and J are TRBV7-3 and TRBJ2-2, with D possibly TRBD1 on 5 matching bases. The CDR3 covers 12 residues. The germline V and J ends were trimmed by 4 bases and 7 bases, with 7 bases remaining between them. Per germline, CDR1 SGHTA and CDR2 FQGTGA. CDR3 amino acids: CASSSDSGELFF. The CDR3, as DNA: TGTGCCAGCAGCTCTGACAGCGGGGAGCTGTTTTTT.

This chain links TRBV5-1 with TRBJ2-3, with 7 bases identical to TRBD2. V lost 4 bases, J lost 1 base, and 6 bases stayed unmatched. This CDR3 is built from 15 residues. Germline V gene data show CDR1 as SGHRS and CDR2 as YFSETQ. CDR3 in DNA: TGCGCCAGCAGCGGGGGGACTACCGGCACAGATACGCAGTATTTT. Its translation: CASSGGTTGTDTQYF. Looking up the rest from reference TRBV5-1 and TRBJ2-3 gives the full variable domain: KAGVTQTPRYLIKTRGQQVTLSCSPISGHRSVSWYQQTPGQGLQFLFEYFSETQRNKGNFPGRFSGRQFSNSRSEMNVSTLELGDSALYLCASSGGTTGTDTQYFGPGTRLTVL.

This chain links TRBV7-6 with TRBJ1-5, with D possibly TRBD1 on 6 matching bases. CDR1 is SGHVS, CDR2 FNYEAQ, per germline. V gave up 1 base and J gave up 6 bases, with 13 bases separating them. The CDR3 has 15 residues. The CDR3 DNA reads TGTGCCAGCAGCTTAGAGGCAGGCAGGGGTCAGCCCCAGCATTTT. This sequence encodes CASSLEAGRGQPQHF.